One sample yielded the 24 T cell receptor beta chains listed below, sequenced in a study of cytomegalovirus exposure and HLA in healthy donors. The primer mix had 60 Vbeta and 13 Jbeta primers. The table came from immunoSEQ multiplex PCR; TCRdb's copy has only in-frame clones and leaves some out. This sample has 200,000 to 250,000 clones; approximately 80% occur once, and the top ten carry approximately 0.71%. The material sequenced was PBMCs. These receptors were taken from a boy aged 2-9 years in good health and CMV-seronegative.

This chain joins TRBV11-2 and TRBJ2-3; D remains unclear. From germline, CDR1 is SGHAT and CDR2 FQNNGV. The V end lost 6 bases, the J end lost 2 bases, and 3 bases lay between the germline ends. The CDR3 sequence is 11 residues long. In DNA, the CDR3 is TGTGCCAGCAGACACACAGATACGCAGTATTTT. Its translation is CASRHTDTQYF. Looking up the rest from reference TRBV11-2 and TRBJ2-3 gives the full variable domain: EAGVAQSPRYKIIEKRQSVAFWCNPISGHATLYWYQQILGQGPKLLIQFQNNGVVDDSQLPKDRFSAERLKGVDSTLKIQPAKLEDSAVYLCASRHTDTQYFGPGTRLTVL.

The genes are TRBV14 and TRBJ2-3; a possible D gene is TRBD1 (5 bases). The V end was cut by 1 base, the J end by 10 bases, with 15 bases between. Germline loops: CDR1 SGHDN, CDR2 FVKESK. The CDR3 has 14 amino acids. CDR3 amino acids: CASSQVTAIPPQYF. CDR3 bases: TGTGCCAGCAGCCAAGTGACAGCTATTCCGCCGCAGTATTTT.

This clone was counted a single time. The genes are TRBV19 and TRBJ1-2; D is undetermined. Trimming pared 5 bases from V and 8 bases from J, leaving 12 bases between. The CDR3 is 12 residues long. Germline CDR1 reads LNHDA; CDR2 reads SQIVND (reference sequence). The CDR3 DNA reads as TGTGCCAGTAGTCCGGGGAAAGGCGGCTACACCTTC. This sequence encodes CASSPGKGGYTF.

The chain couples TRBV27 to TRBJ2-1; maybe TRBD2 (6 bases). CDR3 length equals 15 residues. Trimming stripped 2 bases from V and 4 bases from J, with 12 bases between. Germline V CDR1 and CDR2: MNHEY, SMNVEV (reference sequence). CDR3 nucleotides: TGTGCCAGCAGTTTAGAGGGACTTGGTTACAATGAGCAGTTCTTC. Translated: CASSLEGLGYNEQFF.

There are a few counts of this clone. V and J are TRBV5-5 and TRBJ1-6, with 9 nucleotides matching TRBD1. Germline CDR1 reads SGHKS; CDR2 reads YYEKEE (reference sequence). Losses at the gene ends were 4 bases for V and 7 bases for J; bases not matched to a gene: 6. The CDR3 has 15 residues. The CDR3 DNA reads as TGTGCCAGCAGCCCGGCCGGGACAGGGAATTCACCCCTCCACTTT. Its protein product is CASSPAGTGNSPLHF. Supplemented by reference TRBV5-5 and TRBJ1-6, the full variable domain reads DAGVTQSPTHLIKTRGQQVTLRCSPISGHKSVSWYQQVLGQGPQFIFQYYEKEERGRGNFPDRFSARQFPNYSSELNVNALLLGDSALYLCASSPAGTGNSPLHFGNGTRLTVT.

The rearrangement joins TRBV30 to TRBJ2-1, with 7 bases identical to TRBD1. This CDR3 has 15 amino acids. Per the germline V gene, CDR1 is GTSNPN and CDR2 is SVGIG (reference sequence). Trimming took 5 bases from V and 9 from J; bases not matched to a gene: 16. The CDR3: CAWGSPGQSGGEQFF. CDR3 nucleotide sequence: TGTGCCTGGGGCTCTCCGGGACAGTCAGGCGGTGAGCAGTTCTTC.

The V and J genes are TRBV27 and TRBJ2-7, with 10 bases matching TRBD2. This CDR3 is 15 amino acids long. Germline assignment: CDR1 MNHEY and CDR2 SMNVEV (reference sequence). The V segment lost 5 bases and the J segment 7 bases; nucleotides outside the gene matches: 11. CDR3 in DNA: TGTGCCAGCAGTATTACAACTAGCGGGACGGGAGAGCAGTACTTC. Residues: CASSITTSGTGEQYF.

This clone appeared once. The chain couples TRBV5-4 to TRBJ2-5; maybe TRBD2 (7 bases). CDR3 length equals 14 residues. V gave up 0 bases and J gave up 4 bases, with 10 bases separating them. Germline-derived CDR1 and CDR2 are SGHNT and YYREEE (reference sequence). CDR3 coding DNA: TGTGCCAGCAGCTTGGTAGGGGGGGGAGAGACCCAGTACTTC. Protein: CASSLVGGGETQYF. Filled out from reference TRBV5-4 and TRBJ2-5, the complete variable domain reads ETGVTQSPTHLIKTRGQQVTLRCSSQSGHNTVSWYQQALGQGPQFIFQYYREEENGRGNFPPRFSGLQFPNYSSELNVNALELDDSALYLCASSLVGGGETQYFGPGTRLLVL.

The chain couples TRBV14 to TRBJ1-1; D uncertain. Germline CDR1 reads SGHDN; CDR2 reads FVKESK. The CDR3 sequence is 12 residues long. V gave up 3 bases and J gave up 6 bases, with 8 bases separating them. The CDR3: CASSQGRAEAFF. Written as DNA, the CDR3 is TGTGCCAGCAGCCAGGGGAGGGCTGAAGCTTTCTTT.

This clone has a single count. The V call is TRBV9, the J call TRBJ2-7; TRBD1 matches 9 bases. CDR3 size: 14 residues. The junction had 5 bases not matched to a gene; V was cut back by 4 bases and J by 3 bases. The V gene's germline CDR1 is SGDLS and CDR2 YYNGEE. The CDR3 nucleotides are TGTGCCAGCAGCCCCCGACAGGGGGTCTACGAGCAGTACTTC. Translated: CASSPRQGVYEQYF.

This clone was seen once. The chain is built from TRBV30 and TRBJ1-3; D unresolved. CDR1 GTSNPN and CDR2 SVGIG come from the germline V gene (reference sequence). The V end lost 0 bases, the J end lost 4 bases, and 10 bases lay between the germline ends. The CDR3 runs 14 residues. CDR3 nucleotides: TGTGCCTGGAGTGTAACCAGGATCGGAAACACCATATATTTT. It is translated as CAWSVTRIGNTIYF. The variable domain in full, completed from reference TRBV30 and TRBJ1-3, reads SQTIHQWPATLVQPVGSPLSLECTVEGTSNPNLYWYRQAAGRGLQLLFYSVGIGQISSEVPQNLSASRPQDRQFILSSKKLLLSDSGFYLCAWSVTRIGNTIYFGEGSWLTVV.

The chain combines TRBV6-1 with TRBJ1-2, with 11 nucleotides matching TRBD1. Germline CDR1 MNHNS, CDR2 SASEGT. This CDR3 is built from 14 residues. V lost 8 bases and J lost 2; bases outside the gene matches: 4. CDR3 bases: TGTGCCAGCCAGGACAGGGGGCACAACTATGGCTACACCTTC. Translation gives CASQDRGHNYGYTF.

As concerns this clone: The CDR3 carries no conserved terminal phenylalanine or tryptophan, so it likely arises from a read error. The chain combines TRBV10-3 with TRBJ1-5; 9 nucleotides line up with TRBD1. V shed 3 bases, J shed 6 bases, and the junction held 9 bases outside the gene matches. The germline V gene encodes CDR1 ENHRY and CDR2 SYGVKD. The CDR3 is made up of 16 amino acids. The chain's CDR3 is CAISDGTRQGVQPQHV. In DNA form, the CDR3 reads TGTGCCATCAGTGATGGGACTCGACAGGGGGTTCAGCCCCAGCATGTT.

About this clone: Germline and junction disagree at one end, which may indicate a read error. The chain recombines TRBV7-2 with TRBJ1-1, with D possibly being TRBD1 (6 bases). Germline V gives CDR1 SGHTA, CDR2 FQGNSA. This CDR3 spans 14 amino acids. CDR3 protein: CANSLTTGNPGAFF. The CDR3, as DNA: TGTGCCAACAGCCTTACTACAGGGAACCCGGGAGCTTTCTTT.

J is TRBJ2-2 and V is TRBV9; TRBD2 aligns across 8 bases. Trimming at V came to 3 bases and at J to 6 bases, leaving 10 bases not matched to a gene. The length of the CDR3 is 16 residues. CDR1 and CDR2 (germline): SGDLS, YYNGEE. CDR3 bases: TGTGCCAGCAGCGCCGCGGGACTAGGGCTGTCCGGGGAGCTGTTTTTT. Its protein product is CASSAAGLGLSGELFF.

The CDR3 region has the DNA TGCGCCAGCAGCAACCCCGGGAACACTGAAGCTTTCTTT. Encoded protein: CASSNPGNTEAFF. This sequence joins TRBV10-1 and TRBJ1-1, with D hard to call. Germline lookup yields CDR1 WNHNN and CDR2 SYGVQD (reference sequence). The V and J ends lost 6 bases and 1 base respectively, with 9 bases between them. This CDR3 has 13 residues.

The chain has TRBV9 and TRBJ1-2; tentatively, D is TRBD1 (5 bases). From germline, CDR1 is SGDLS and CDR2 YYNGEE. This CDR3 is built from 15 residues. Trimming pared 2 bases from V and 1 base from J, leaving 12 bases between. Here the CDR3 reads CASSVSGWGNYGYTF. The DNA of the CDR3 is TGTGCCAGCAGCGTCTCAGGGTGGGGTAACTATGGCTACACCTTC.

This clone has more than one count but fewer than ten. The J gene is TRBJ2-2, the V gene TRBV11-1; 7 nucleotides match TRBD1. J gave up 3 bases and V 2 bases, and 0 bases lay outside the gene matches. Germline loops: CDR1 SGHAT, CDR2 FQDESV (reference sequence). This CDR3 has 14 amino acids. The CDR3: CASSLTGDTGELFF. DNA for the CDR3: TGTGCCAGCAGCTTAACAGGGGACACCGGGGAGCTGTTTTTT.

The chain has TRBV6-6 and TRBJ1-1; 9 bases line up with TRBD1. J was trimmed by 1 base and V by 7 bases; bases with no gene match: 4. The germline V gene has CDR1 MNHNY and CDR2 SVGAGI (reference sequence). The CDR3 loop spans 14 amino acids. CDR3 amino acids: CASKDRGPNTEAFF. The CDR3, as DNA: TGTGCCAGCAAGGACAGGGGACCGAACACTGAAGCTTTCTTT.

V usage is TRBV25-1 and J usage is TRBJ1-2, with D perhaps matching TRBD1 (5 bases). Germline loops: CDR1 MGHDK, CDR2 SYGVNS. CDR3 size: 14 residues. V lost 3 bases and J 2 bases, leaving 10 bases between the germline ends. CDR3 sequence: CASSEERGNYGYTF. The CDR3 DNA follows: TGTGCCAGCAGTGAGGAAAGGGGAAACTATGGCTACACCTTC.

Points on this clone: At one end, the junction sequence differs from germline, possibly due to a read error. The chain is built from TRBV7-7 and TRBJ2-5, with 7 nucleotides matching TRBD1. CDR1 SSHAT and CDR2 FNYEAQ come from the germline V gene (reference sequence). This CDR3 has 14 residues. In DNA, the CDR3 is TGTGCTAGCAGCTCACAGGGGATCGGGGAGACCCAGTACTTC. It yields the protein CASSSQGIGETQYF.

The chain carries TRBV10-1 and TRBJ2-7; TRBD1 matches at 7 bases. Trimming cost V 2 bases and J 5 bases; bases outside gene matches: 12. The CDR3 length is 16 residues. Germline loops: CDR1 WNHNN, CDR2 SYGVQD (reference sequence). Here the CDR3 DNA reads TGCGCCAGCAGTGAGGAAGGTCAGGGGGAGAGGAACGAGCAGTACTTC. As protein: CASSEEGQGERNEQYF.

V is TRBV25-1 and J is TRBJ1-4; D is unclear. V lost 1 base to trimming and J lost 4 bases, with 7 bases between them. The CDR3 covers 14 residues. Germline assignment: CDR1 MGHDK and CDR2 SYGVNS. CDR3 sequence reads: CASSEFGGNEKLFF. DNA for the CDR3: TGTGCCAGCAGTGAATTTGGCGGTAATGAAAAACTGTTTTTT.

The chain is built from TRBV5-6 and TRBJ2-7, with D unclear. Germline assignment: CDR1 SGHDT and CDR2 YYEEEE. The germline V and J ends were trimmed by 6 bases and 4 bases, with 20 bases remaining between them. The CDR3 spans 15 residues. CDR3 loop: CASTFGAGVIYEQYF. For the CDR3, the DNA is TGTGCCAGCACCTTCGGAGCCGGAGTTATATACGAGCAGTACTTC.